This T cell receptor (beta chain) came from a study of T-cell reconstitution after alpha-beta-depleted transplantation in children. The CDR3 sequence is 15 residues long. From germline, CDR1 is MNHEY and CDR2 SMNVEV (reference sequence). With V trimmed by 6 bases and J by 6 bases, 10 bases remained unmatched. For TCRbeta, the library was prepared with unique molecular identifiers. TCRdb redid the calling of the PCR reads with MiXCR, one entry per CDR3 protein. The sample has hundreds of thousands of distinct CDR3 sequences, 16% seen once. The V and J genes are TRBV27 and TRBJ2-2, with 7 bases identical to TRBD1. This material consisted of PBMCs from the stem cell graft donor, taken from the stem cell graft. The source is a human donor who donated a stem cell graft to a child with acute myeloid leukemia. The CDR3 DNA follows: TGTGCCAGCAGCTTCGACAGGGAGTCGGCCGGGGAGCTGTTTTTT. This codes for CASSFDRESAGELFF.